This T cell receptor (beta chain) is from a study of T-cell memory formation after mild COVID-19. This clonotype was seen only a few times. Its antigen remains unidentified. Study outcomes and limitations: Some clones that responded were present in memory (sampled pre-infection), which suggests cross-reactive memory joined.

Trimming took 8 bases from V and 10 from J, leaving 11 bases between them. Looked up from germline, CDR1 is SEHNR and CDR2 is FQNEAQ (reference sequence). The CDR3 loop spans 10 amino acids. MiXCR, run by TCRdb on the 5' RACE reads, gives a single entry per CDR3 protein. Altogether approximately 560,000 distinct CDR3 sequences are present, 15% to 20% being singletons, with the ten largest covering about 7.5%. Sequencing used PBMCs or a T cell subset sorted from them (not recorded which). The sequence came from an adult woman who had mild COVID-19 (a few samples of this study predate the infection). Cell type and time point are not known. The chain combines TRBV7-9 with TRBJ2-5; D assignment may be TRBD1 or TRBD2 (6 bases each). CDR3 in DNA: TGTGCCAGCTCGGAGGGGGACCAGTACTTC. It specifies CASSEGDQYF.